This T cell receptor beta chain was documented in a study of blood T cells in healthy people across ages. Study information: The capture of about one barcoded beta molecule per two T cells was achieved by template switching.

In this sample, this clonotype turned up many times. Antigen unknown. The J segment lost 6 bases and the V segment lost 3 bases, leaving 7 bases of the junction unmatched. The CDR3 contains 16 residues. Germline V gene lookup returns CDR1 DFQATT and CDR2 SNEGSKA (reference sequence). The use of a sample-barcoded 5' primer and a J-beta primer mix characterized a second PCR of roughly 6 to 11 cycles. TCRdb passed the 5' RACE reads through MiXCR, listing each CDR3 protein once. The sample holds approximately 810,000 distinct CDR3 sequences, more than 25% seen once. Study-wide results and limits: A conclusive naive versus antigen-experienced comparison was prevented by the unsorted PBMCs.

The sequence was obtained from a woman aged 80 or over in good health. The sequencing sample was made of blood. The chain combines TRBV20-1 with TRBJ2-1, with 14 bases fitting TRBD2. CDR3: CSASLRTSGGPNEQFF. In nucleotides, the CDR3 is TGCAGTGCTAGCCTAAGGACTAGCGGGGGGCCCAATGAGCAGTTCTTC.